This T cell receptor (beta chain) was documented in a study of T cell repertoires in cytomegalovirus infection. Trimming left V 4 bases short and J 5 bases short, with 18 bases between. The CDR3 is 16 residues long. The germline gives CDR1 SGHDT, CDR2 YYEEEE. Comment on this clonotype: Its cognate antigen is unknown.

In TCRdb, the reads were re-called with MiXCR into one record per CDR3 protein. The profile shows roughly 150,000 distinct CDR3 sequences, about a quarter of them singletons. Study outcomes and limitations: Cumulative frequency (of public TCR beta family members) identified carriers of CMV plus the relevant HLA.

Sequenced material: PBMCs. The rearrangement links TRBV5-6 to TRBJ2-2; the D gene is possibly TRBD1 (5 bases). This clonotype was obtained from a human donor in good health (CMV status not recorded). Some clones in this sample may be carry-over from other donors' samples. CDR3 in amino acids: CASSQGVDRYTGELFF. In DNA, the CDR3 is TGTGCCAGCAGCCAAGGGGTAGACCGGTATACCGGGGAGCTGTTTTTT.